Shown below are 22 T cell receptor beta chains from a single sample sequenced in a study of blood T cell repertoires in COVID-19. Sequencing used immunoSEQ multiplex PCR; TCRdb keeps in-frame clones, though not all of them. Of around 100,000 clones in the sample, about nine tenths were seen once. The sequenced material came from peripheral blood. These receptors all stem from a man aged 45-65 years with acute or convalescent COVID-19.

The rearrangement joins TRBV5-1 to TRBJ2-1; D may be TRBD1 (5 bases). The CDR3 extends over 13 amino acids. Trimming stripped 0 bases from V and 6 bases from J, with 7 bases between. Germline CDR1 and CDR2: SGHRS and YFSETQ. The CDR3 is CASSLAGSNEQFF. For the CDR3, the DNA is TGCGCCAGCAGCTTGGCAGGGTCCAATGAGCAGTTCTTC.

V usage is TRBV29-1 and J usage is TRBJ2-2; D is possibly TRBD1 (5 bases). Trimming shortened V by 0 bases and J by 4 bases, and 12 bases separated the two germline ends. CDR1 SQVTM and CDR2 ANQGSEA come from the germline V gene. This CDR3 contains 15 residues. CDR3 in amino acids: CSVEDQRQPTGELFF. CDR3 sequence (DNA): TGCAGCGTTGAAGATCAAAGACAGCCCACCGGGGAGCTGTTTTTT.

The chain couples TRBV5-4 to TRBJ2-1; TRBD2 matches at 7 bases. From germline, CDR1 is SGHNT and CDR2 YYREEE (reference sequence). J lost 5 bases, V lost 2 bases, and 4 bases had no gene match. The CDR3 covers 14 residues. The CDR3 DNA sequence: TGTGCCAGCAGCTTAATAGCGGGCGACAATGAGCAGTTCTTC. This encodes CASSLIAGDNEQFF.

This rearrangement joins TRBV27 to TRBJ2-7; 7 nucleotides agree with TRBD1. Germline CDR1 and CDR2: MNHEY and SMNVEV (reference sequence). After removal of 6 bases from V and 4 bases from J, the junction contained 6 bases not matched to a gene. The CDR3 contains 13 residues. Written as DNA, the CDR3 is TGTGCCAGCAGAGAAGGGACAGCTTACGAGCAGTACTTC. Amino acid sequence: CASREGTAYEQYF.

The chain has TRBV18 and TRBJ2-1; unclear D gene. The CDR3 length is 15 residues. Deletions cut 1 base from V and 0 bases from J, with 7 bases between. CDR1 and CDR2 (germline): KGHSH, LQKENI. CDR3 amino acids: CASSPQASSYNEQFF. CDR3 DNA sequence: TGTGCCAGCTCACCACAAGCGAGCTCCTACAATGAGCAGTTCTTC.

This clone was found once. The chain recombines TRBV12-5 with TRBJ1-4, with D unclear. The CDR3 extends over 12 amino acids. Germline CDR1 and CDR2: LGHNT and FRNRAP. Trimming cost V 2 bases and J 8 bases, with 6 bases left between them. The CDR3 reads CASGLTAEKLFF. CDR3 in DNA: TGTGCTAGTGGTTTGACAGCCGAAAAACTGTTTTTT.

The chain recombines TRBV2 with TRBJ2-3, with D possibly being TRBD2 (6 bases). The length of the CDR3 is 14 residues. The V end lost 5 bases, the J end lost 4 bases, and 13 bases lay between the germline ends. CDR1 is SNHLY and CDR2 is FYNNEI in the germline V gene. Here the CDR3 DNA reads TGTGCCAGCAGTTTCGGGAGTGGCGCAGATACGCAGTATTTT. This encodes CASSFGSGADTQYF.

This rearrangement joins TRBV15 to TRBJ1-5; 8 bases line up with TRBD1. The CDR3 is 15 amino acids. The germline V gene has CDR1 LNHNV and CDR2 YYDKDF (reference sequence). The trim removed 5 bases at V and 7 bases at J, leaving 10 bases unmatched. The CDR3 spells CATSRDRGRFQPQHF. CDR3 bases: TGTGCCACCAGCCGCGACAGGGGTCGGTTCCAGCCCCAGCATTTT.

The V gene is TRBV25-1, the J gene TRBJ2-7; D ambiguous. V was cut by 5 bases and J by 7 bases, with 9 bases left in between. Looked up from germline, CDR1 is MGHDK and CDR2 is SYGVNS. This CDR3 spans 11 amino acids. The CDR3, as DNA: TGTGCCAGCAGTCTTGGCAGGGAGCAGTACTTC. It is translated as CASSLGREQYF.

The chain links TRBV9 to TRBJ2-1; 13 positions match TRBD2. V trimming: 3 bases; J trimming: 9 bases; junction bases outside the gene matches: 12. The germline V gene encodes CDR1 SGDLS and CDR2 YYNGEE. The CDR3 has 17 residues. The chain's CDR3 is CASSAGTSGVLVGEQFF. Written as DNA, the CDR3 is TGTGCCAGCAGCGCAGGGACTAGCGGGGTTTTAGTTGGTGAGCAGTTCTTC.

The CDR3 is CASSPPVRAGYTF. The CDR3 DNA is TGTGCCAGCAGCCCCCCCGTGAGGGCGGGCTACACCTTC. This sequence joins TRBV7-2 and TRBJ1-2; D uncertain. This CDR3 is built from 13 residues. The V end was cut by 5 bases, the J end by 8 bases, with 15 bases between. Germline V CDR1 and CDR2: SGHTA, FQGNSA. The variable domain in full, with the rest retrieved from reference TRBV7-2 and TRBJ1-2, is GAGVSQSPSNKVTEKGKDVELRCDPISGHTALYWYRQSLGQGLEFLIYFQGNSAPDKSGLPSDRFSAERTGGSVSTLTIQRTQQEDSAVYLCASSPPVRAGYTFGSGTRLTVV.

The V gene is TRBV2, the J gene TRBJ1-1, with a tentative D call TRBD1 (5 bases). Germline V gene data show CDR1 as SNHLY and CDR2 as FYNNEI. This CDR3 region has 14 residues. Trimming cost V 1 base and J 2 bases, with 8 bases left between them. This CDR3 is CASSEGQTNTEAFF. In DNA form, the CDR3 reads TGTGCCAGCAGTGAAGGACAGACTAACACTGAAGCTTTCTTT.

The CDR3 loop is CASSLGGQGTDTQYF. The CDR3 DNA reads as TGCGCCAGCAGCTTGGGGGGGCAAGGCACAGATACGCAGTATTTT. The rearrangement joins TRBV5-1 to TRBJ2-3, with D perhaps matching TRBD1 (6 bases). Trimming took off 0 bases at V and 1 base at J, with 9 bases between the two ends. Germline CDR1 is SGHRS and CDR2 is YFSETQ. CDR3 length equals 15 residues.

The gene calls are TRBV7-6 and TRBJ1-1; 7 nucleotides align to TRBD1. Germline V gene sequence: CDR1 SGHVS, CDR2 FNYEAQ. The CDR3 loop spans 13 amino acids. V shed 7 bases and J 2 bases; nucleotides not matched to a gene: 4. The CDR3 spells CASTEGANTEAFF. The CDR3 DNA follows: TGTGCCAGCACGGAGGGGGCAAACACTGAAGCTTTCTTT.

The rearrangement links TRBV29-1 to TRBJ2-1; D is unclear. The length of the CDR3 is 14 residues. Germline V gene sequence: CDR1 SQVTM, CDR2 ANQGSEA. Trimming pared 4 bases from V and 0 bases from J, leaving 10 bases between. The DNA of the CDR3 is TGCAGCGTTGTCCCCGGTGGCTCCTACAATGAGCAGTTCTTC. Its protein product is CSVVPGGSYNEQFF.

In DNA, the CDR3 is TGCAGCGTTGGAACAGGGGGTACCGGGGAGCTGTTTTTT. Translating it yields CSVGTGGTGELFF. V is TRBV29-1 and J is TRBJ2-2; 8 nucleotides line up with TRBD1. J lost 5 bases, V lost 4 bases, and 3 bases had no gene match. CDR3 size: 13 residues. From germline, CDR1 is SQVTM and CDR2 ANQGSEA.

The chain combines TRBV6-6 with TRBJ1-6, with a tentative D call TRBD1 (5 bases). The length of the CDR3 is 13 residues. V shed 6 bases and J shed 6 bases, with 9 bases lying between them. Germline assignment: CDR1 MNHNY and CDR2 SVGAGI (reference sequence). Here the CDR3 DNA reads TGTGCCAGCAGCCGGACACTTAATTCACCCCTCCACTTT. It specifies CASSRTLNSPLHF.

The rearrangement joins TRBV29-1 to TRBJ1-2; TRBD1 matches at 9 bases. J was trimmed by 8 bases and V by 4 bases; bases with no gene match: 11. The CDR3 totals 14 residues. The germline gives CDR1 SQVTM, CDR2 ANQGSEA. The CDR3 loop reads CSVAIGTGYQGYTF. The DNA for the CDR3 is TGCAGCGTTGCCATCGGGACAGGGTATCAGGGCTACACCTTC.

The CDR3 sequence: CASSNSGSPMGEQYF. For the CDR3, the DNA is TGTGCCAGTAGTAATAGCGGGAGCCCAATGGGCGAGCAGTACTTC. The chain recombines TRBV19 with TRBJ2-7; 9 bases align to TRBD2. CDR1 and CDR2 (germline): LNHDA, SQIVND (reference sequence). The CDR3 covers 15 residues. V shed 4 bases and J 6 bases; nucleotides not matched to a gene: 10. Variable domain in full (rest from reference TRBV19 and TRBJ2-7): DGGITQSPKYLFRKEGQNVTLSCEQNLNHDAMYWYRQDPGQGLRLIYYSQIVNDFQKGDIAEGYSVSREKKESFPLTVTSAQKNPTAFYLCASSNSGSPMGEQYFGPGTRLTVT.

The gene calls are TRBV7-9 and TRBJ2-1; D is undetermined. This CDR3 region has 14 residues. Germline V lookup: CDR1 SEHNR, CDR2 FQNEAQ (reference sequence). V was clipped by 4 bases and J by 0 bases, with 7 bases between them. The CDR3 DNA follows: TGTGCCAGCAGCTCCAGCGCCTCCTACAATGAGCAGTTCTTC. Its translation: CASSSSASYNEQFF.

V gene TRBV5-6 combines with J gene TRBJ1-1; unclear D gene. Trimming stripped 2 bases from V and 1 base from J, with 3 bases between. This CDR3 spans 12 amino acids. Germline loops: CDR1 SGHDT, CDR2 YYEEEE. Here the CDR3 DNA reads TGTGCCAGCAGCTTCCAGAACACTGAAGCTTTCTTT. The encoded protein is CASSFQNTEAFF.

A single count supports this clone. The CDR3 reads CASSFSRGDSPLHF. As DNA, the CDR3 is TGTGCCAGTAGTTTCAGCAGGGGGGATTCACCCCTCCACTTT. The chain recombines TRBV19 with TRBJ1-6; 7 nucleotides line up with TRBD1. This CDR3 has 14 residues. The germline V gene encodes CDR1 LNHDA and CDR2 SQIVND (reference sequence). V dropped 5 bases and J dropped 8; count of bases not matched to a gene: 6.